This TCR beta chain came from a study of CD8+ T cells in alopecia areata. Overall study findings and caveats: Higher clonality than in normal scalp was seen in lesional scalp, especially alopecia totalis/universalis. In scalp samples, resident alphabeta T cells of normal skin are also sequenced.

RNA extraction and reverse transcription yielded cDNA as sequencing template. The data were produced by immunoSEQ multiplex PCR, yet TCRdb's version contains in-frame clones alone and is incomplete. The sample comprises more than 95,000 clones, 40% to 55% of which are singletons, and about 10% rests with the top ten. On this clone itself: The antigen remains unidentified.

The study team obtained lesional scalp punch biopsies and peripheral blood from alopecia areata patients. The CDR3 contains 15 residues. Looked up from germline, CDR1 is MNHEY and CDR2 is SMNVEV (reference sequence). Trimming pared 8 bases from V and 0 bases from J, leaving 15 bases between. The sequence came from a human donor with alopecia areata. This chain connects TRBV27 to TRBJ2-3; tentatively, D is TRBD1 or TRBD2 (5 bases each). The sequencing input was NKG2D-low CD8+ T cells sorted from blood. The CDR3 nucleotides read TGTGCCAGCTCTAACGGGGCTTCTAGCACAGATACGCAGTATTTT. Its protein is CASSNGASSTDTQYF.